The rows below give T cell receptor beta chains drawn from one sample of a study of beta chain features in type 1 diabetes. The assay was immunoSEQ multiplex PCR, and TCRdb's table has in-frame clones only and misses some. Among 130,000 or so clones listed, around 9% were seen once. The sample was central memory CD4+ T cells from blood. The receptors stem from a man aged 25 to 45 with type 1 diabetes. Both conserved end residues are part of each CDR3. Fields, in order: CDR3 DNA, CDR3 protein, J gene, V gene, D gene, clone size. D genes are given only for firm matches. Part of the rows lack a size; the others show once, few, many or a class for expanded clones.

TGTGCCAGCAGCACACAAACAGGGACTGAAGCTTTCTTT | CASSTQTGTEAFF | TRBJ1-1 | TRBV11-3 | NA | NA
TGCGCCAGCAGCCAAGGGTTCAGGGGTCGAGATGAAAAACTGTTTTTT | CASSQGFRGRDEKLFF | TRBJ1-4 | TRBV4-1 | NA | NA
TGTGCCAGCAGCCCGCTAATTACAACTAGCGGGTACAATGAGCAGTTCTTC | CASSPLITTSGYNEQFF | TRBJ2-1 | TRBV7-2 | TRBD2 | few
TGCAGCGTTGGGGCTGCGGGGGGGCAAGATACGCAGTATTTT | CSVGAAGGQDTQYF | TRBJ2-3 | TRBV29-1 | TRBD2 | NA
TGCGCCAGCAGCTTGGTGGGACAGGTCGATGGCTACACCTTC | CASSLVGQVDGYTF | TRBJ1-2 | TRBV5-1 | TRBD1 | few
TGTGCCAGCAGCTTAGCGGCGGCGGGGGCCGGGGGGGAGACCCAGTACTTC | CASSLAAAGAGGETQYF | TRBJ2-5 | TRBV7-2 | NA | NA
TGTGCCAGCAGCCTGGCGAGGGTTGGTGAGCAGTTCTTC | CASSLARVGEQFF | TRBJ2-1 | TRBV7-9 | NA | NA
TGTGCCAGCAGCTTAGAAACTCTCGAGCAGTACTTC | CASSLETLEQYF | TRBJ2-7 | TRBV11-2 | NA | many
TGTGCCAGTAGCAACCGACTAGGGCTCTACGAGCAGTACTTC | CASSNRLGLYEQYF | TRBJ2-7 | TRBV19 | NA | NA
TGTGCCAGCAGCTTGGCATACACCACAGATACGCAGTATTTT | CASSLAYTTDTQYF | TRBJ2-3 | TRBV5-4 | NA | few
TGTGCCAGCAGCGTAGGGCGACAGGGTTCGGGTGAGCAGTTCTTC | CASSVGRQGSGEQFF | TRBJ2-1 | TRBV9 | TRBD1 | few
TGTGCCAGCAGCCAAGTCCGGGGATTCATTTCCACTGAAGCTTTCTTT | CASSQVRGFISTEAFF | TRBJ1-1 | TRBV4-2 | NA | few
TGTGCCTGGAGTGTTGGGCAGGGAGGCACCGGGGAGCTGTTTTTT | CAWSVGQGGTGELFF | TRBJ2-2 | TRBV30 | NA | NA
TGTGCCAGCAGCATGACTAGCGGGGGGGCCGACTCCAATGAGCAGTTCTTC | CASSMTSGGADSNEQFF | TRBJ2-1 | TRBV4-2 | TRBD2 | NA
TGCAGCGTTGTGAGGGGGCGGGAGACCCAGTACTTC | CSVVRGRETQYF | TRBJ2-5 | TRBV29-1 | TRBD1 | few
TGTGCCAGCAGTTCAGGGCCCTGGAATTCACCCCTCCACTTT | CASSSGPWNSPLHF | TRBJ1-6 | TRBV2 | NA | few
TGTGCCAGCAGCGAGGGACAGGGGCTGGAGCAGTACTTC | CASSEGQGLEQYF | TRBJ2-7 | TRBV11-2 | TRBD1 | few
TGCGCCAGCAAATCCGGGGGTGCAGATACGCAGTATTTT | CASKSGGADTQYF | TRBJ2-3 | TRBV10-2 | NA | NA
TGTGCCAGCAGCCACCTAGCGGGGGGGCCGAACAATGAGCAGTTCTTC | CASSHLAGGPNNEQFF | TRBJ2-1 | TRBV14 | TRBD2 | NA
TGCGCCAGCAGCAGGACAGGCGCCACAGATACGCAGTATTTT | CASSRTGATDTQYF | TRBJ2-3 | TRBV5-1 | TRBD1 | few
TGTGCCAGTGGACCAGCGGGACATAGCAATCAGCCCCAGCATTTT | CASGPAGHSNQPQHF | TRBJ1-5 | TRBV6-1 | NA | NA
TGTGCCAGCAGCCTAGCGGGGTCGAGCTCCTACGAGCAGTACTTC | CASSLAGSSSYEQYF | TRBJ2-7 | TRBV9 | TRBD2 | NA
TGCGCCAGCAGCCAAGATCCGGGGGATACGCAGTATTTT | CASSQDPGDTQYF | TRBJ2-3 | TRBV4-1 | NA | NA
TGTGCCAGCAGCTCTGGACTAGCGGGGGGGAAGACCCAGTACTTC | CASSSGLAGGKTQYF | TRBJ2-5 | TRBV7-8 | TRBD2 | NA